This is a list of T cell receptor beta chains from one sample in a study of blood T cell repertoires in COVID-19. Libraries were prepared by immunoSEQ multiplex PCR; TCRdb keeps only in-frame clonotypes and omits some of them. In the table there are over 350,000 clones, about nine tenths of which are singletons. What was sequenced was peripheral blood. The receptors shown here come from a woman in her thirties with active or convalescent COVID-19. Each CDR3 is given with its conserved first and last residue. D genes are given only for firm matches. Only some rows state a clone size, as once, few, many or a class for expanded clones.

cdr3_nt,cdr3_aa,j_call,d_call,v_call,clone_size
TGTGCCAGCAGTTCCCTAGCGGGGGACGCCCTCTATGAGCAGTTCTTC,CASSSLAGDALYEQFF,TRBJ2-1,TRBD2,TRBV27,-
TGCAGCTCAAGACAGGTGGGGAGCACAGATACGCAGTATTTT,CSSRQVGSTDTQYF,TRBJ2-3,-,TRBV29-1,-
TGTGCCAGCTCACCGCAGGGATGGGGTGAAAAACTGTTTTTT,CASSPQGWGEKLFF,TRBJ1-4,-,TRBV18,-
TGTGCCAGCAGTACTTTGGGGGGAGGGGCTTACAATGAGCAGTTCTTC,CASSTLGGGAYNEQFF,TRBJ2-1,TRBD2,TRBV6-6,once
TGTGCCAGCAGTGCGGCGGGGGGCTCCTACGAGCAGTACTTC,CASSAAGGSYEQYF,TRBJ2-7,TRBD2,TRBV6-4,-
TGTGCCAGCAGCCCCCAGGTGGTGGGGAGTAACAATGAGCAGTTCTTC,CASSPQVVGSNNEQFF,TRBJ2-1,-,TRBV7-2,-
TGCGCCAGCAGCCAAGCACAGGCAACTAATGAAAAACTGTTTTTT,CASSQAQATNEKLFF,TRBJ1-4,-,TRBV4-1,-
TGTGCCAGCAGCGAGACAGGGGGGAGGACTGAAGCTTTCTTT,CASSETGGRTEAFF,TRBJ1-1,TRBD1,TRBV6-5,-
TGTGCCAGCAGTGAACAGATGGGGATGGGGGGGGGCAATCAGCCCCAGCATTTT,CASSEQMGMGGGNQPQHF,TRBJ1-5,-,TRBV6-1,-
TGTGCCAGCAGGACAGGGCGCTATGGCTACACCTTC,CASRTGRYGYTF,TRBJ1-2,TRBD1,TRBV6-5,-
TGTGCCAGCAGTGCCCGACTAGCGGGGTCTTACGAGCAGTACTTC,CASSARLAGSYEQYF,TRBJ2-7,TRBD2,TRBV28,-
TGCGCCAGCAGCTTTACGGGACAGGGTTATGAAAAACTGTTTTTT,CASSFTGQGYEKLFF,TRBJ1-4,TRBD1,TRBV5-1,-
TGTGCCAGCTCACTGGGACTAGCGGGAGACGAGCAGTACTTC,CASSLGLAGDEQYF,TRBJ2-7,TRBD2,TRBV18,-
TGTGCCAGCAGCTACGGCCGCGGTCAGCCCCAGCATTTT,CASSYGRGQPQHF,TRBJ1-5,-,TRBV6-6,-
TGTGCCAGCAGTTTGCCGGGACAGGGGTATGGTGAGCAGTTCTTC,CASSLPGQGYGEQFF,TRBJ2-1,TRBD1,TRBV27,once
TGCGCCAGCAGTGAGAAAGCGGAGGCTTACGAGCAGTACTTC,CASSEKAEAYEQYF,TRBJ2-7,-,TRBV10-2,-
TGTGCCAGCAGCCCGGATGGGACAGGGGTAGTCCTCCACTTT,CASSPDGTGVVLHF,TRBJ1-6,TRBD1,TRBV7-2,few
TGCGCCAGCAGCTTGATTAGCGGTACAGATACGCAGTATTTT,CASSLISGTDTQYF,TRBJ2-3,-,TRBV5-1,-
TGCGCCAGCAGCTGGCAGGGTTCCGCTGAAGCTTTCTTT,CASSWQGSAEAFF,TRBJ1-1,-,TRBV5-1,-
TGTGCCAGCGCCCTCGCATCAGGGGGCTTGGCTTTCTTT,CASALASGGLAFF,TRBJ1-1,TRBD1,TRBV6-6,-
TGTGCCAGTAGCGTGGGGCACGAGACCCAGTACTTC,CASSVGHETQYF,TRBJ2-5,-,TRBV19,-
TGCGCCAGCAGCCAAGTGGTAGCCACAGATACGCAGTATTTT,CASSQVVATDTQYF,TRBJ2-3,-,TRBV4-1,-
TGTGCCAGCAGTCCCCCCGGGGTCCAGCAGTACTTC,CASSPPGVQQYF,TRBJ2-7,-,TRBV12-3/TRBV12-4,-
TGTGCCAGAAGACAGACCCTAACCTATGGCTACACCTTC,CARRQTLTYGYTF,TRBJ1-2,-,TRBV6-5,-
TGTGCCAGCAGCTTTACAGTCGAGGGCGGAGAGACCCAGTACTTC,CASSFTVEGGETQYF,TRBJ2-5,-,TRBV6-5,-
TGTGCCAGCAGCTTAGGAGCGGGGGGCAGCGGTGAGCAGTTCTTC,CASSLGAGGSGEQFF,TRBJ2-1,TRBD2,TRBV11-2,-
TGTGCCAGCAGCGCAGGGGGTTTCTCTGGAAACACCATATATTTT,CASSAGGFSGNTIYF,TRBJ1-3,TRBD1,TRBV9,-
TGTGCCAGCAGCCGGGACACGGGAACCTCTGGAAACACCATATATTTT,CASSRDTGTSGNTIYF,TRBJ1-3,-,TRBV3-1/TRBV3-2,-
TGCGCCAGCAGCCCTACAGGGAGGGGGGGCTACACCTTC,CASSPTGRGGYTF,TRBJ1-2,-,TRBV5-1,-
TGCGCCAGCAGGCCGACAGGGCGCTACGAGCAGTACTTC,CASRPTGRYEQYF,TRBJ2-7,TRBD1,TRBV5-1,-
TGTGCCAGCAGTTTAGGGCAGGGGAATGGCTACACCTTC,CASSLGQGNGYTF,TRBJ1-2,-,TRBV12-3/TRBV12-4,once
TGTGCCAGCAGCTCCGGGCAGGGGGCTCGTACTGAAGCTTTCTTT,CASSSGQGARTEAFF,TRBJ1-1,TRBD1,TRBV11-2,-
TGTGCCAGCAGTTACGGGGACAGGGATCTCACCGGGGAGCTGTTTTTT,CASSYGDRDLTGELFF,TRBJ2-2,TRBD1,TRBV6-5,-
TGTGCCAGCAGCTTGTCGCCGGGGGACAATGAGCAGTTCTTC,CASSLSPGDNEQFF,TRBJ2-1,-,TRBV5-4,-
TGTGCCAGTAGTTCGACGACAGGGCCATTCTTT,CASSSTTGPFF,TRBJ1-1,TRBD1,TRBV19,-
TGCAGCCTACCTAAGATGTCTGAAGCTTTCTTT,CSLPKMSEAFF,TRBJ1-1,-,TRBV20-1,-
TGTGCCAGCAGCCCCCTTTTTACAGCGAACACTGAAGCTTTCTTT,CASSPLFTANTEAFF,TRBJ1-1,-,TRBV7-2,-
TGTGCCAGCTCTACCGAGGGCCTAGCGGATCCCCACGAGCAGTACTTC,CASSTEGLADPHEQYF,TRBJ2-7,TRBD2,TRBV18,-
TGCGCCAGCAGCTTGACTAGCGGGAGTGAGACCCAGTACTTC,CASSLTSGSETQYF,TRBJ2-5,TRBD2,TRBV5-1,-
TGTGCCAGCAGCCACGGGGCCGGTCAGGGGGCAAATAATTCACCCCTCCACTTT,CASSHGAGQGANNSPLHF,TRBJ1-6,TRBD1,TRBV5-6,-
TGTGCCAGCGGGAGCCCCAGCACAGATACGCAGTATTTT,CASGSPSTDTQYF,TRBJ2-3,-,TRBV9,-
TGCAGCGTGACAGTTGGACAGGCGAGCAATCAGCCCCAGCATTTT,CSVTVGQASNQPQHF,TRBJ1-5,TRBD1,TRBV29-1,-